The rows below give T cell receptor beta chains drawn from one sample of a study of CD8+CD57+ T cells in acquired aplastic anemia. TCRdb called the reads again in MiXCR, with one record for every CDR3 protein. The data contain over 100,000 distinct CDR3 sequences, 35% to 50% of them singletons. The sample taken for sequencing was sorted CD4+, CD8+, or CD8+CD57+ T cells (not recorded which) from PBMCs. The receptors come from a human donor in good health, serving as a control. Both conserved end residues are part of each CDR3. The D gene is left open where the match is weak. Only some rows state a clone size, as once, few, many or a class for expanded clones.

clone size: many
D gene: TRBD2
V gene: TRBV2
J gene: TRBJ2-2
CDR3 protein: CASTEGLAGGYDNGELFF
CDR3 DNA: TGTGCCAGCACCGAGGGACTAGCGGGAGGGTATGATAACGGGGAGCTGTTTTTT

clone size: -
D gene: -
V gene: TRBV29-1
J gene: TRBJ1-4
CDR3 protein: CSAQDRSNEKLFF
CDR3 DNA: TGCAGCGCACAGGACAGATCTAATGAAAAACTGTTTTTT

clone size: -
D gene: -
V gene: TRBV18
J gene: TRBJ2-3
CDR3 protein: CASSGRTDTQYF
CDR3 DNA: TGTGCCAGCTCGGGACGAACCGATACGCAGTATTTT

clone size: -
D gene: TRBD2
V gene: TRBV20-1
J gene: TRBJ2-5
CDR3 protein: CSARDLTSGGETQYF
CDR3 DNA: TGCAGTGCTAGAGACTTGACTAGCGGGGGGGAGACCCAGTACTTC

clone size: many
D gene: -
V gene: TRBV2
J gene: TRBJ2-3
CDR3 protein: CASTKGTDTQYF
CDR3 DNA: TGTGCCAGCACTAAGGGCACAGATACGCAGTATTTT

clone size: -
D gene: TRBD2
V gene: TRBV29-1
J gene: TRBJ2-3
CDR3 protein: CSVEDRASGGIIGTDTQYF
CDR3 DNA: TGCAGCGTTGAAGATCGGGCTAGCGGGGGGATTATAGGGACAGATACGCAGTATTTT

clone size: many
D gene: TRBD2
V gene: TRBV5-1
J gene: TRBJ2-1
CDR3 protein: CASSFTSGSYNEQFF
CDR3 DNA: TGCGCCAGCAGCTTCACTAGCGGCTCCTACAATGAGCAGTTCTTC

clone size: many
D gene: -
V gene: TRBV19
J gene: TRBJ1-1
CDR3 protein: CASKKGLMNTEAFF
CDR3 DNA: TGTGCCAGTAAGAAGGGACTGATGAACACTGAAGCTTTCTTT

clone size: -
D gene: -
V gene: TRBV11-1
J gene: TRBJ1-1
CDR3 protein: CASSSSPGRTMNTEAFF
CDR3 DNA: TGTGCCAGCAGCTCCTCCCCGGGACGGACAATGAACACTGAAGCTTTCTTT

clone size: once
D gene: -
V gene: TRBV25-1
J gene: TRBJ1-1
CDR3 protein: CASKGSGNTEAFF
CDR3 DNA: TGTGCCAGCAAGGGGTCAGGGAACACTGAAGCTTTCTTT

clone size: -
D gene: -
V gene: TRBV11-3
J gene: TRBJ2-7
CDR3 protein: CASSLGTHSYEQYF
CDR3 DNA: TGTGCCAGCAGCTTAGGGACCCATTCCTACGAGCAGTACTTC

clone size: -
D gene: TRBD1
V gene: TRBV29-1
J gene: TRBJ2-2
CDR3 protein: CSVGQGANTGELFF
CDR3 DNA: TGCAGCGTCGGACAGGGGGCAAACACCGGGGAGCTGTTTTTT

clone size: many
D gene: TRBD2
V gene: TRBV20-1
J gene: TRBJ2-7
CDR3 protein: CSPSGTSVSYEQYF
CDR3 DNA: TGCAGTCCCTCCGGGACTAGCGTCTCCTACGAGCAGTACTTC

clone size: many
D gene: -
V gene: TRBV6-1
J gene: TRBJ1-6
CDR3 protein: CASSEHIDRSRHF
CDR3 DNA: TGTGCCAGCAGTGAGCACATAGACAGGTCCCGCCACTTT

clone size: -
D gene: -
V gene: TRBV20-1
J gene: TRBJ2-1
CDR3 protein: CSALSDSYNEQFF
CDR3 DNA: TGCAGTGCCCTTTCAGACAGCTACAATGAGCAGTTCTTC

clone size: many
D gene: TRBD1
V gene: TRBV6-1
J gene: TRBJ1-5
CDR3 protein: CASSRQGLPNQPQHF
CDR3 DNA: TGTGCCAGCAGCAGACAGGGCCTACCTAATCAGCCCCAGCATTTT

clone size: -
D gene: -
V gene: TRBV15
J gene: TRBJ2-3
CDR3 protein: CARLGVADTQYF
CDR3 DNA: TGTGCCAGATTGGGCGTGGCGGATACGCAGTATTTT

clone size: -
D gene: -
V gene: TRBV7-2
J gene: TRBJ1-5
CDR3 protein: CASSLSGINQPQHF
CDR3 DNA: TGTGCCAGCAGTTTATCCGGTATCAATCAGCCCCAGCATTTT

clone size: few
D gene: TRBD2
V gene: TRBV11-2
J gene: TRBJ2-1
CDR3 protein: CASSPMGSGGWVEQFF
CDR3 DNA: TGTGCCAGCAGCCCCATGGGTAGCGGGGGGTGGGTTGAGCAGTTCTTC

clone size: many
D gene: -
V gene: TRBV12-5
J gene: TRBJ2-1
CDR3 protein: CASGSQGGDEQFF
CDR3 DNA: TGTGCTAGTGGCTCCCAGGGGGGCGATGAGCAGTTCTTC

clone size: few
D gene: TRBD1
V gene: TRBV11-2
J gene: TRBJ1-2
CDR3 protein: CASSLGQGAGGYTF
CDR3 DNA: TGTGCCAGCAGCTTAGGACAGGGGGCGGGTGGCTACACCTTC

clone size: once
D gene: -
V gene: TRBV25-1
J gene: TRBJ1-5
CDR3 protein: CASSESIGDSEPQHF
CDR3 DNA: TGTGCCAGCAGTGAATCGATAGGGGATTCTGAGCCCCAGCATTTT

clone size: many
D gene: -
V gene: TRBV12-3/TRBV12-4
J gene: TRBJ2-1
CDR3 protein: CASSLRSTALRGNEQFF
CDR3 DNA: TGTGCCAGCAGTTTAAGGTCCACAGCCCTCAGGGGCAATGAGCAGTTCTTC

clone size: -
D gene: -
V gene: TRBV29-1
J gene: TRBJ1-2
CDR3 protein: CSVEERGNYGYTF
CDR3 DNA: TGCAGCGTTGAAGAAAGAGGGAACTATGGCTACACCTTC

clone size: -
D gene: -
V gene: TRBV5-1
J gene: TRBJ2-7
CDR3 protein: CASTSGAGKREQYF
CDR3 DNA: TGCGCCAGCACCTCGGGGGCGGGGAAGCGGGAGCAGTACTTC

clone size: many
D gene: -
V gene: TRBV2
J gene: TRBJ1-2
CDR3 protein: CASVFEANYGYTF
CDR3 DNA: TGTGCCAGCGTTTTCGAAGCTAACTATGGCTACACCTTC

clone size: many
D gene: TRBD2
V gene: TRBV5-8
J gene: TRBJ2-7
CDR3 protein: CASSLASRTRRYEQYF
CDR3 DNA: TGTGCCAGCAGCTTGGCCTCCCGGACTAGAAGGTACGAGCAGTACTTC

clone size: many
D gene: TRBD2
V gene: TRBV5-1
J gene: TRBJ2-1
CDR3 protein: CASSLQLAGHNEQFF
CDR3 DNA: TGCGCCAGCAGCTTGCAGCTAGCGGGACACAATGAGCAGTTCTTC

clone size: many
D gene: TRBD2
V gene: TRBV9
J gene: TRBJ2-3
CDR3 protein: CASSVATRGGRDTQYF
CDR3 DNA: TGTGCCAGCAGCGTAGCTACGCGGGGGGGAAGAGATACGCAGTATTTT

clone size: many
D gene: -
V gene: TRBV11-3
J gene: TRBJ2-5
CDR3 protein: CASSGFAAGETQYF
CDR3 DNA: TGTGCCAGCAGTGGTTTCGCGGCTGGAGAGACCCAGTACTTC

clone size: many
D gene: TRBD1
V gene: TRBV20-1
J gene: TRBJ1-6
CDR3 protein: CSASPGTGDSPLHF
CDR3 DNA: TGCAGTGCTAGTCCAGGGACAGGGGACTCACCCCTCCACTTT

clone size: many
D gene: -
V gene: TRBV11-2
J gene: TRBJ1-6
CDR3 protein: CASSLPFGSYNSPLHF
CDR3 DNA: TGTGCCAGCAGCTTACCATTCGGCTCCTATAATTCACCCCTCCACTTT

clone size: -
D gene: TRBD1
V gene: TRBV20-1
J gene: TRBJ1-5
CDR3 protein: CSARDWGRAGQDNQPQHF
CDR3 DNA: TGCAGTGCTAGAGATTGGGGGCGGGCCGGACAGGACAATCAGCCCCAGCATTTT

clone size: -
D gene: -
V gene: TRBV10-3
J gene: TRBJ2-2
CDR3 protein: CAISESAAGTGELFF
CDR3 DNA: TGTGCCATCAGTGAGTCAGCGGCCGGCACCGGGGAGCTGTTTTTT

clone size: many
D gene: -
V gene: TRBV5-1
J gene: TRBJ2-1
CDR3 protein: CASSLLGASSYNEQFF
CDR3 DNA: TGCGCCAGCAGCTTGTTGGGAGCGAGCTCCTACAATGAGCAGTTCTTC

clone size: many
D gene: -
V gene: TRBV7-9
J gene: TRBJ2-1
CDR3 protein: CASSRGLSWDEQFF
CDR3 DNA: TGTGCCAGCAGCCGCGGACTCTCCTGGGATGAGCAGTTCTTC

clone size: -
D gene: -
V gene: TRBV7-9
J gene: TRBJ2-2
CDR3 protein: CASSLKGTGELFF
CDR3 DNA: TGTGCCAGCAGCTTAAAGGGCACCGGGGAGCTGTTTTTT

clone size: many
D gene: TRBD1
V gene: TRBV7-9
J gene: TRBJ2-3
CDR3 protein: CASSSQTGTDTQYF
CDR3 DNA: TGTGCCAGCAGCTCGCAGACAGGGACAGATACGCAGTATTTT

clone size: -
D gene: -
V gene: TRBV6-1
J gene: TRBJ1-5
CDR3 protein: CASSVEGQINQPQHF
CDR3 DNA: TGTGCCAGCAGTGTCGAGGGGCAGATCAATCAGCCCCAGCATTTT

clone size: many
D gene: -
V gene: TRBV25-1
J gene: TRBJ1-4
CDR3 protein: CASSPGVRTNEKLFF
CDR3 DNA: TGTGCCAGCAGTCCAGGGGTGAGGACTAATGAAAAACTGTTTTTT